The next 31 T cell receptor beta chains were all read from a single sample in a study of OX40 agonist ivuxolimab in advanced cancers. Method: immunoSEQ multiplex PCR; TCRdb's copy keeps in-frame clones and lacks some. The table shows roughly 80,000 clones, with approximately 83% occurring only once. The sample in question was CD4+ or CD8+ T cells sorted from blood, obtained in a trial of the OX40 agonist ivuxolimab. These receptors were taken from an adult with an advanced solid tumor such as melanoma, head and neck, liver or kidney cancer.

The chain recombines TRBV30 with TRBJ2-1; 10 bases match TRBD2. V gave up 0 bases and J gave up 6 bases; unmatched junction bases: 5. The germline V gene has CDR1 GTSNPN and CDR2 SVGIG (reference sequence). The CDR3 is 15 amino acids. The CDR3 reads CAWSVRSGGANEQFF. The CDR3 coding sequence is TGTGCCTGGAGTGTACGCAGCGGGGGGGCCAATGAGCAGTTCTTC. Full variable domain (rest looked up from reference TRBV30 and TRBJ2-1): SQTIHQWPATLVQPVGSPLSLECTVEGTSNPNLYWYRQAAGRGLQLLFYSVGIGQISSEVPQNLSASRPQDRQFILSSKKLLLSDSGFYLCAWSVRSGGANEQFFGPGTRLTVL.

The chain uses TRBV10-3 and TRBJ2-1, with D maybe TRBD1 (6 bases). V was clipped by 8 bases and J by 0 bases, with 11 bases between them. Germline CDR1 reads ENHRY; CDR2 reads SYGVKD. This CDR3 has 14 amino acids. CDR3 in DNA: TGTGCCATCGCAGGGGTAGGCTCCTACAATGAGCAGTTCTTC. Translating gives CAIAGVGSYNEQFF.

The chain has TRBV14 and TRBJ2-3, with D tentatively TRBD1 (5 bases). CDR1 and CDR2 from the germline V gene are SGHDN and FVKESK. This CDR3 region has 16 residues. The V gene lost 2 bases and the J gene lost 4 bases, with 16 bases spanning the gap. CDR3 nucleotides: TGTGCCAGCAGCCAATTGTCAGGTCTGGGGCCAGATACGCAGTATTTT. This gives the protein CASSQLSGLGPDTQYF.

J is TRBJ2-2 and V is TRBV7-3, with 7 bases lining up with TRBD2. The CDR3 runs 15 residues. Per the germline V gene, CDR1 is SGHTA and CDR2 is FQGTGA. Trimming at V came to 6 bases and at J to 4 bases, leaving 8 bases not matched to a gene. CDR3 sequence: CASRQSGVATGELFF. The CDR3, as DNA: TGTGCCAGCAGGCAGAGCGGGGTCGCCACCGGGGAGCTGTTTTTT.

This clone was observed once. The gene calls are TRBV13 and TRBJ2-1; 12 nucleotides match TRBD2. Germline V gives CDR1 PRHDT, CDR2 FYEKMQ (reference sequence). V dropped 2 bases and J dropped 3; count of bases not matched to a gene: 8. The CDR3 has 18 amino acids. The CDR3 bases are TGTGCCAGCAGCTTATCGCTAGCGGGGGGGCGGCTCTACAATGAGCAGTTCTTC. Amino acids: CASSLSLAGGRLYNEQFF. Using reference TRBV13 and TRBJ2-1 for the parts outside the CDR3, the full variable domain is AAGVIQSPRHLIKEKRETATLKCYPIPRHDTVYWYQQGPGQDPQFLISFYEKMQSDKGSIPDRFSAQQFSDYHSELNMSSLELGDSALYFCASSLSLAGGRLYNEQFFGPGTRLTVL.

The chain combines TRBV27 with TRBJ1-1; D might be TRBD1 (5 bases). The CDR3 is 14 amino acids. V dropped 6 bases and J dropped 3 bases, with 14 bases sitting between them. Germline lookup yields CDR1 MNHEY and CDR2 SMNVEV (reference sequence). The CDR3 coding sequence is TGTGCCAGCAGCGCCCGTACAGGAGACACTGAAGCTTTCTTT. Its translation is CASSARTGDTEAFF.

The rearrangement joins TRBV4-2 to TRBJ2-2; the D is unclear. Looked up from germline, CDR1 is LGHNA and CDR2 is YNFKEQ. This CDR3 comprises 14 residues. The V end lost 0 bases, the J end lost 6 bases, and 8 bases lay between the germline ends. The CDR3 sequence: CASSQDNPPGELFF. In DNA form, the CDR3 reads TGTGCCAGCAGCCAAGATAACCCTCCCGGGGAGCTGTTTTTT.

This clone was seen a few times. This chain links TRBV11-2 with TRBJ2-2, with 7 bases fitting TRBD1. Germline CDR1 reads SGHAT; CDR2 reads FQNNGV. CDR3 length: 15 residues. V shed 5 bases, J shed 4 bases, and the junction held 7 bases outside the gene matches. The CDR3 here is CASSHGTAGTGELFF. CDR3 bases: TGTGCCAGCAGCCACGGGACAGCCGGCACCGGGGAGCTGTTTTTT.

J is TRBJ2-5 and V is TRBV5-1; D possibly corresponds to TRBD2 (6 bases). The germline gives CDR1 SGHRS, CDR2 YFSETQ. The CDR3 is made up of 13 amino acids. V gave up 3 bases and J gave up 4 bases, with 10 bases separating them. The CDR3 loop is CASSSGLAETQYF. CDR3 nucleotides: TGCGCCAGCAGCTCGGGACTGGCAGAGACCCAGTACTTC. The complete variable domain, with remaining parts taken from reference TRBV5-1 and TRBJ2-5, reads KAGVTQTPRYLIKTRGQQVTLSCSPISGHRSVSWYQQTPGQGLQFLFEYFSETQRNKGNFPGRFSGRQFSNSRSEMNVSTLELGDSALYLCASSSGLAETQYFGPGTRLLVL.

The CDR3 DNA reads as TGTGCCAGCAGTGAATCAGCCAGGCTCCTCCACTTT. Translated, it gives CASSESARLLHF. The chain recombines TRBV25-1 with TRBJ1-6; D is unresolved. The CDR3 is made up of 12 amino acids. The V gene's germline CDR1 is MGHDK and CDR2 SYGVNS. Trimming pared 1 base from V and 15 bases from J, leaving 10 bases between.

V is TRBV6-4 and J is TRBJ1-3, with TRBD1 matching over 10 bases. The V gene's germline CDR1 is MRHNA and CDR2 SNTAGT. The CDR3 consists of 20 residues. The junction had 19 bases not matched to a gene; V was cut back by 8 bases and J by 0 bases. This chain's CDR3 is CASGSQGQGTGDRSGNTIYF. The CDR3 DNA reads as TGTGCCAGCGGATCTCAGGGACAGGGGACAGGAGATCGCTCTGGAAACACCATATATTTT.

This CDR3 reads CASSLVAGPNTGELFF. CDR3 DNA sequence: TGCGCCAGCAGCTTGGTCGCAGGGCCGAACACCGGGGAGCTGTTTTTT. The chain is built from TRBV5-1 and TRBJ2-2, with D possibly TRBD1 on 5 matching bases. The germline V gene encodes CDR1 SGHRS and CDR2 YFSETQ. V was clipped by 0 bases and J by 0 bases, with 9 bases between them. The CDR3 has 16 amino acids.

The V and J genes are TRBV4-3 and TRBJ2-3; perhaps TRBD1 as D (6 bases). Germline V lookup: CDR1 LGHNA, CDR2 YSLEER. The ends were cut back, 0 bases at V and 2 bases at J, with 15 bases in the middle. The length of the CDR3 is 17 residues. The CDR3: CASSQEAGQFNTDTQYF. In DNA form, the CDR3 reads TGCGCCAGCAGCCAAGAGGCTGGACAGTTTAACACAGATACGCAGTATTTT.

This chain joins TRBV4-1 and TRBJ1-2; 8 nucleotides align to TRBD1. The trim removed 4 bases at V and 0 bases at J, leaving 4 bases unmatched. Germline V CDR1 and CDR2: MGHRA, YSYEKL. This CDR3 spans 15 amino acids. The CDR3 sequence: CASSPQQGANYGYTF. CDR3 sequence (DNA): TGCGCCAGCAGCCCTCAACAGGGGGCTAACTATGGCTACACCTTC.

The count of this clone is one. The rearrangement joins TRBV7-2 to TRBJ2-3; D uncertain. V was cut by 5 bases and J by 2 bases, with 14 bases left in between. CDR1 is SGHTA and CDR2 is FQGNSA in the germline V gene. The CDR3 is 15 amino acids. The CDR3 nucleotides are TGTGCCAGCAGCACCCTCGGAGCTTCCACAGATACGCAGTATTTT. This translates into CASSTLGASTDTQYF. Variable domain in full (rest from reference TRBV7-2 and TRBJ2-3): GAGVSQSPSNKVTEKGKDVELRCDPISGHTALYWYRQSLGQGLEFLIYFQGNSAPDKSGLPSDRFSAERTGGSVSTLTIQRTQQEDSAVYLCASSTLGASTDTQYFGPGTRLTVL.

The CDR3 spells CASSLWSGATNTGELFF. CDR3 sequence (DNA): TGTGCCAGCAGCTTATGGTCAGGGGCAACGAACACCGGGGAGCTGTTTTTT. The rearrangement joins TRBV7-8 to TRBJ2-2, with a weak D call TRBD1 (6 bases). From germline, CDR1 is SGHVS and CDR2 FQNEAQ. The CDR3 runs to 17 residues. V lost 2 bases, J lost 0 bases, and 13 bases lay in between.

The chain carries TRBV9 and TRBJ1-6; D not resolved. Trimming removed 3 bases from V and 1 base from J, with 8 bases in between. Germline CDR1 reads SGDLS; CDR2 reads YYNGEE. The CDR3 sequence is 15 residues long. This CDR3 reads CASSGISSYNSPLHF. The CDR3 region has the DNA TGTGCCAGCAGCGGGATTAGTTCCTATAATTCACCCCTCCACTTT.

This clone was found a few times. The chain combines TRBV25-1 with TRBJ1-2, with 7 bases identical to TRBD1. Trimming at V came to 5 bases and at J to 3 bases, leaving 3 bases not matched to a gene. The germline V gene has CDR1 MGHDK and CDR2 SYGVNS. The CDR3 length is 13 residues. In nucleotides, the CDR3 is TGTGCCAGCAGTCTTGACAGGGACTATGGCTACACCTTC. As protein: CASSLDRDYGYTF.

The chain uses TRBV30 and TRBJ2-6; no clear D gene. Germline V gene lookup returns CDR1 GTSNPN and CDR2 SVGIG (reference sequence). The CDR3 has 13 residues. V lost 8 bases and J lost 0, with 8 bases in between. CDR3 residues: CARQSSGANVLTF. CDR3 DNA: TGTGCCAGGCAGAGCTCTGGGGCCAACGTCCTGACTTTC.

This sequence joins TRBV6-1 and TRBJ1-1; weak D call: TRBD1 (6 bases). The germline V gene has CDR1 MNHNS and CDR2 SASEGT. With 7 bases removed from V and 4 bases from J, the gap between germline ends came to 19 bases. The CDR3 has 15 residues. CDR3 nucleotide sequence: TGTGCCAGCACGAGGGGGGCTGATCTTTTCACTGAAGCTTTCTTT. Protein product: CASTRGADLFTEAFF.

The chain joins TRBV2 to TRBJ1-5, with D hard to call. Germline loops: CDR1 SNHLY, CDR2 FYNNEI. The CDR3 is 12 amino acids. V was shortened by 2 bases and J by 6 bases, with 5 bases between the two germline ends. DNA of the CDR3: TGTGCCAGCAGTGAATCACTTCAGCCCCAGCATTTT. Its protein product is CASSESLQPQHF.

The chain links TRBV6-6 to TRBJ1-2; no clear D gene. The V end was cut by 0 bases, the J end by 8 bases, with 10 bases between. In germline, CDR1 is MNHNY, CDR2 SVGAGI (reference sequence). This CDR3 is 13 amino acids long. The CDR3 region is CASSYSSDKGYTF. The CDR3 DNA reads as TGTGCCAGCAGTTACTCTTCGGATAAGGGCTACACCTTC.

This rearrangement joins TRBV6-1 to TRBJ2-3; unclear D gene. The CDR3 loop spans 13 amino acids. Trimming shortened V by 6 bases and J by 5 bases, and 12 bases separated the two germline ends. Germline V CDR1 and CDR2: MNHNS, SASEGT. The CDR3 nucleotides are TGTGCCAGCAGCCCTACTCGCGGAGATACGCAGTATTTT. This codes for CASSPTRGDTQYF.

V is TRBV11-2 and J is TRBJ2-1; TRBD2 is a possible D gene (7 bases). Trimming left V 3 bases short and J 0 bases short, with 9 bases between. Germline V CDR1 and CDR2: SGHAT, FQNNGV. The CDR3 runs to 15 residues. CDR3 region: CASSLGGASYNEQFF. The CDR3 DNA reads as TGTGCCAGCAGCTTGGGGGGGGCCTCCTACAATGAGCAGTTCTTC.

The rearrangement uses TRBV7-2 and TRBJ2-3; D gene unclear. The ends were cut back, 0 bases at V and 3 bases at J, with 7 bases in the middle. CDR1 and CDR2 from the germline V gene are SGHTA and FQGNSA. The CDR3 has 14 amino acids. The CDR3 is CASSLALATDTQYF. The CDR3 bases are TGTGCCAGCAGCTTAGCGCTTGCGACAGATACGCAGTATTTT.

The gene calls are TRBV7-2 and TRBJ1-2; 7 bases align to TRBD1. Per germline, CDR1 SGHTA and CDR2 FQGNSA. V lost 5 bases, J lost 8 bases, and 17 bases stayed unmatched. This CDR3 is 16 amino acids long. As DNA, the CDR3 is TGTGCCAGCAGCCAAGACACGGGACAGAGTTTGTGGGGCTACACCTTC. Amino acid sequence: CASSQDTGQSLWGYTF. The full variable domain, its missing parts supplied by reference TRBV7-2 and TRBJ1-2, is GAGVSQSPSNKVTEKGKDVELRCDPISGHTALYWYRQSLGQGLEFLIYFQGNSAPDKSGLPSDRFSAERTGGSVSTLTIQRTQQEDSAVYLCASSQDTGQSLWGYTFGSGTRLTVV.

V is TRBV6-5 and J is TRBJ1-2, with D possibly matching TRBD1 (6 bases). The CDR3 extends over 12 amino acids. Germline V gene lookup returns CDR1 MNHEY and CDR2 SVGAGI. Between the trimmed V and J ends, which lost 6 bases and 8 bases, there was a span of 13 bases. CDR3 in amino acids: CASRVTGYGYTF. The CDR3 coding sequence is TGTGCCAGCAGGGTAACAGGGTACGGCTACACCTTC.

The chain links TRBV18 to TRBJ2-5; D is possibly TRBD1 or TRBD2 (5 bases each). The germline gives CDR1 KGHSH, CDR2 LQKENI. V lost 2 bases, J lost 5 bases, and 15 bases lay in between. This CDR3 contains 15 residues. CDR3 amino acids: CASSPEGSYWETQYF. In nucleotides, the CDR3 is TGTGCCAGCTCACCAGAGGGGTCCTATTGGGAGACCCAGTACTTC.

V is TRBV25-1 and J is TRBJ1-4; D is possibly TRBD1 (6 bases). V was shortened by 5 bases and J by 0 bases, with 13 bases between the two germline ends. The CDR3 is 16 amino acids. CDR1 is MGHDK and CDR2 is SYGVNS in the germline V gene. CDR3 region: CASSTGQISTNEKLFF. In DNA form, the CDR3 reads TGTGCCAGCAGTACCGGACAGATTTCAACTAATGAAAAACTGTTTTTT.

The V gene is TRBV10-2, the J gene TRBJ1-4; 7 nucleotides line up with TRBD1. CDR3 length: 16 amino acids. Germline V CDR1 and CDR2: WSHSY, SAAADI. The V gene end was trimmed by 3 bases and the J gene end by 6 bases; junction bases not matched to a gene: 10. CDR3 residues: CASSDQGVSGDEKLFF. The DNA of the CDR3 is TGCGCCAGCAGTGACCAGGGGGTGAGTGGAGATGAAAAACTGTTTTTT.

The gene calls are TRBV7-8 and TRBJ2-5; 9 bases line up with TRBD2. With 5 bases clipped from V and 4 bases from J, the junction kept 8 bases outside the gene matches. From germline, CDR1 is SGHVS and CDR2 FQNEAQ. This CDR3 is built from 15 residues. For the CDR3, the DNA is TGTGCCAGCAGCGCCATCCCGGGACTAGCAGAGACCCAGTACTTC. Amino acids: CASSAIPGLAETQYF.